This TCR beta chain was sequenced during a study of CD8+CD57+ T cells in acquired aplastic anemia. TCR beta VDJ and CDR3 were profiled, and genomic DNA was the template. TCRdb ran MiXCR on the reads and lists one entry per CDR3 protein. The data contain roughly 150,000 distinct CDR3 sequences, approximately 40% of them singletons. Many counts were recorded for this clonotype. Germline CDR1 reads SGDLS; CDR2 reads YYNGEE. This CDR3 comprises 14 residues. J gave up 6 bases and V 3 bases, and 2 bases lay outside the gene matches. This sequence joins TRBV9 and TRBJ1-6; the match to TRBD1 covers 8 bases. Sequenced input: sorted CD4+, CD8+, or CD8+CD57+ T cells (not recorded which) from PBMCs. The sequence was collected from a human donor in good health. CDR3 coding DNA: TGTGCCAGCAGCGCCGGGACAGGTAATTCACCCCTCCACTTT. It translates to CASSAGTGNSPLHF.